A selection of T cell receptor beta chains follows, all from one sample in a study of shared clonotypes between healthy human individuals. Generated by immunoSEQ multiplex PCR, the TCRdb table keeps only in-frame clones and is missing some. The profile shows some 1.5 million clones, about 96% of them singletons. The material sequenced was naive CD4+ T cells sorted from blood. These receptors were collected from a man younger than 45 in good health. CDR3s include the opening cysteine and the closing phenylalanine or tryptophan. A D gene is named only where the DNA matches it firmly. Clone size is stated in some rows and not others, as once, few, many or a class when expanded.

d_call: TRBD2; clone_size: NA; v_call: TRBV28; j_call: TRBJ2-1; cdr3_aa: CASSRRRGLARHYNEQFF; cdr3_nt: TGTGCCAGCAGTCGAAGACGAGGACTAGCGAGACACTACAATGAGCAGTTCTTC
d_call: TRBD2; clone_size: NA; v_call: TRBV28; j_call: TRBJ2-5; cdr3_aa: CASRRTSGRARETQYF; cdr3_nt: TGTGCCAGCAGACGGACTAGCGGGAGGGCCAGGGAGACCCAGTACTTC
d_call: NA; clone_size: NA; v_call: TRBV27; j_call: TRBJ2-4; cdr3_aa: CASSHTRAKNIQYF; cdr3_nt: TGTGCCAGCAGTCATACCCGAGCCAAAAACATTCAGTACTTC
d_call: NA; clone_size: once; v_call: TRBV29-1; j_call: TRBJ1-4; cdr3_aa: CSVLDIRDEKLFF; cdr3_nt: TGCAGCGTTTTGGACATCAGAGATGAAAAACTGTTTTTT
d_call: NA; clone_size: NA; v_call: TRBV21-1; j_call: TRBJ1-1; cdr3_aa: CASSTSGQGAMNTEAFF; cdr3_nt: TGTGCCAGCAGCACCTCGGGACAGGGCGCCATGAACACTGAAGCTTTCTTT
d_call: TRBD2; clone_size: NA; v_call: TRBV27; j_call: TRBJ2-1; cdr3_aa: CASSPSLAGGPHNEQFF; cdr3_nt: TGTGCCAGCAGTCCCTCTTTAGCGGGAGGGCCACACAATGAGCAGTTCTTC
d_call: TRBD1; clone_size: once; v_call: TRBV28; j_call: TRBJ1-5; cdr3_aa: CASRGGLGQPQHF; cdr3_nt: TGTGCCAGCAGAGGGGGCCTCGGACAGCCCCAGCATTTT
d_call: NA; clone_size: NA; v_call: TRBV11-3; j_call: TRBJ2-2; cdr3_aa: CASSLNTGELFF; cdr3_nt: TGTGCCAGCAGCCTAAACACCGGGGAGCTGTTTTTT
d_call: NA; clone_size: NA; v_call: TRBV6-6; j_call: TRBJ2-1; cdr3_aa: CASSTRSSQGEQFF; cdr3_nt: TGTGCCAGCAGCACCCGGTCTTCTCAGGGTGAGCAGTTCTTC
d_call: NA; clone_size: NA; v_call: TRBV2; j_call: TRBJ2-5; cdr3_aa: CASSEMRQGGQETQYF; cdr3_nt: TGTGCCAGCAGTGAAATGCGGCAGGGAGGCCAAGAGACCCAGTACTTC